This TCR beta chain was sequenced for a study of early T cells in non-severe SARS-CoV-2 infection. V lost 3 bases to trimming and J lost 2 bases, with 12 bases between them. CDR3 length: 14 amino acids. CDR1 is DFQATT, CDR2 SNEGSKA, per germline (reference sequence). Individual cDNA molecules were tagged with unique molecular identifiers, the study reported. TCRdb passed the 5' RACE reads through MiXCR, listing each CDR3 protein once. In the table there are 35,000 to 45,000 distinct CDR3 sequences, about 8% of which are singletons. The chain joins TRBV20-1 to TRBJ2-3; D gene uncertain. This receptor was taken from an adult who was a healthcare worker with PCR-confirmed SARS-CoV-2 infection or an uninfected control (not recorded which). The sample consisted of whole blood, taken at baseline. The CDR3 DNA is TGCAGTGCTAGGAGGCAACTCGACACAGATACGCAGTATTTT. This encodes CSARRQLDTDTQYF.